Below, one TCR beta chain is given with its context. Its specificity is not known. Only in-frame clones appear in the TCRdb table, and some are missing; sequencing was by immunoSEQ multiplex PCR. The data hold about 15,000 clones, with 82% observed a single time. This entry belongs to a study of OX40 agonist ivuxolimab in advanced cancers. Study summary: Hepatocellular carcinoma, melanoma, renal cell or head and neck cancer occurred in dose-escalation patients.

Per the germline V gene, CDR1 is LNHDA and CDR2 is SQIVND (reference sequence). J lost 2 bases, V lost 7 bases, and 8 bases had no gene match. CDR3 length: 15 amino acids. General study points: Low normalized T-cell clonal expansion was additionally recorded for some nonresponders. In general, CD8+ T cells held more expanded clones than CD4+ did, on average. Blood T cells, both CD4+ and CD8+, expanded clonally by week 6 at 0.1 to 3.0 mg/kg.

This sequence joins TRBV19 and TRBJ2-1, with TRBD2 matching over 7 bases. The receptor comes from an adult with an advanced solid tumor such as melanoma, head and neck, liver or kidney cancer. Sequencing used CD4+ or CD8+ T cells sorted from blood, obtained in a trial of the OX40 agonist ivuxolimab. The CDR3 DNA reads as TGTGCCAGTAAAGAGGACCTAGCGGCCTACAATGAGCAGTTCTTC. Encoded protein: CASKEDLAAYNEQFF.